This TCR beta chain was found in a study of T cell changes during pregnancy in multiple sclerosis. Measured with immunoSEQ multiplex PCR; TCRdb has only the in-frame clones, and not every one. Among 20,000 to 25,000 clones listed, approximately 86% were seen once. The starting material was CD8+ T cells from peripheral blood mononuclear cells, obtained in the first trimester of pregnancy. This sequence originates from a female donor in good health, enrolled as a control in a pregnancy study.

In DNA, the CDR3 is TGTGCCAGCAGCTTAAGGGGCAGCACCTACAATGAGCAGTTCTTC. Translation: CASSLRGSTYNEQFF. V usage is TRBV13 and J usage is TRBJ2-1, with D perhaps TRBD1 (5 bases). This CDR3 is 15 amino acids long. The germline gives CDR1 PRHDT, CDR2 FYEKMQ (reference sequence). The germline V and J ends were trimmed by 2 bases and 2 bases, with 10 bases remaining between them.